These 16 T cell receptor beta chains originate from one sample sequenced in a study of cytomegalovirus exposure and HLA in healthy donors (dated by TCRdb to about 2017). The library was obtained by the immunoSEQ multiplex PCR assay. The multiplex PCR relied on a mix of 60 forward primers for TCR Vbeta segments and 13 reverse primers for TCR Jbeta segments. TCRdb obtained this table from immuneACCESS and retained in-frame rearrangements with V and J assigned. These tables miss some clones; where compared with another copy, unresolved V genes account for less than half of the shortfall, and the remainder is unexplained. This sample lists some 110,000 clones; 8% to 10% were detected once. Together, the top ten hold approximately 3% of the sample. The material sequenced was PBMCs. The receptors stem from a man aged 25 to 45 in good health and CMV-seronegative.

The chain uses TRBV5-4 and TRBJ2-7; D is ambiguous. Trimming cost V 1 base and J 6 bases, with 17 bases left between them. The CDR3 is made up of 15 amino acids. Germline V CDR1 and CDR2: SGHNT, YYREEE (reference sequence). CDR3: CASSLYTQPPGEQYF. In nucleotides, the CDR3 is TGTGCCAGCAGCTTGTATACCCAGCCCCCGGGCGAGCAGTACTTC.

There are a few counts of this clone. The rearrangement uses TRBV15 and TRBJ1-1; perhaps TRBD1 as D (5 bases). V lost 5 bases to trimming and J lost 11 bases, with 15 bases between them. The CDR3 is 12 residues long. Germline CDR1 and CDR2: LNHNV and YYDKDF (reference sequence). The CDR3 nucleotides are TGTGCCACCAGCGGGATACAGGACACTGCTTTCTTT. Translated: CATSGIQDTAFF.

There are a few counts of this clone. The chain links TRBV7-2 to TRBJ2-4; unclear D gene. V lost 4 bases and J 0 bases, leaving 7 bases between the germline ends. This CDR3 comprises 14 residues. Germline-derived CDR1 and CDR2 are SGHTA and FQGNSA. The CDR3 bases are TGTGCCAGCAGCTCAGGCCTAGCCAAAAACATTCAGTACTTC. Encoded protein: CASSSGLAKNIQYF. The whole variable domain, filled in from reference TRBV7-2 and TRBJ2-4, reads GAGVSQSPSNKVTEKGKDVELRCDPISGHTALYWYRQSLGQGLEFLIYFQGNSAPDKSGLPSDRFSAERTGGSVSTLTIQRTQQEDSAVYLCASSSGLAKNIQYFGAGTRLSVL.

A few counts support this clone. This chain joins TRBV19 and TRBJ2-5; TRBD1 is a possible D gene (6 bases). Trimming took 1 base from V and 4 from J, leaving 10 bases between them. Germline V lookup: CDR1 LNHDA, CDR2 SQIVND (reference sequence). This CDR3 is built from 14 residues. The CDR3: CASSIGGRGETQYF. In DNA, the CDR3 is TGTGCCAGTAGTATAGGGGGCAGGGGAGAGACCCAGTACTTC.

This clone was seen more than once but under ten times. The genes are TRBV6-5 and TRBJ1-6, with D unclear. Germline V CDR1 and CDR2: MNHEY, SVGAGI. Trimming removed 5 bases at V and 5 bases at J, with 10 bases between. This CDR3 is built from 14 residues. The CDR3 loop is CASSELSDNSPLHF. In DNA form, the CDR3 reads TGTGCCAGCAGTGAGTTATCGGATAATTCACCCCTCCACTTT.

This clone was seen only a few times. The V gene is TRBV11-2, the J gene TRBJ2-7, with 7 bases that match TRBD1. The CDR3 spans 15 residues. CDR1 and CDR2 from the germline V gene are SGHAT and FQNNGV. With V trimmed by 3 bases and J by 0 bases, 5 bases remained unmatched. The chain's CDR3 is CASSFGQASSYEQYF. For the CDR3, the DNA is TGTGCCAGCAGCTTCGGACAGGCCAGCTCCTACGAGCAGTACTTC.

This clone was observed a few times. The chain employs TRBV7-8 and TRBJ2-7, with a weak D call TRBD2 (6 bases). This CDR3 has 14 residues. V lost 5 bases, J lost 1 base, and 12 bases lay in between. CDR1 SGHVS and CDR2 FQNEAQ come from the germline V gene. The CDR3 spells CASSPRGLSYEQYF. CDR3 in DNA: TGTGCCAGCAGCCCTCGGGGACTGTCCTACGAGCAGTACTTC.

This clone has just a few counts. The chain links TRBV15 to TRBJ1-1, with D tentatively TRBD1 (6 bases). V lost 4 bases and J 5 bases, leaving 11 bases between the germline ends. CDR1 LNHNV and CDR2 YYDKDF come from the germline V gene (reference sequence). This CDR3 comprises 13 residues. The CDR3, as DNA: TGTGCCACCAGCACAAGAGGGGGAACTGAAGCTTTCTTT. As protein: CATSTRGGTEAFF. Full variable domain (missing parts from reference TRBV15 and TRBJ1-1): DAMVIQNPRYQVTQFGKPVTLSCSQTLNHNVMYWYQQKSSQAPKLLFHYYDKDFNNEADTPDNFQSRRPNTSFCFLDIRSPGLGDTAMYLCATSTRGGTEAFFGQGTRLTVV.

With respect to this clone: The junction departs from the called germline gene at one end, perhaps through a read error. The DNA for the CDR3 is TGTGCCAGCACCTTAGGGGGGCCTACGGATACGCAGTATTTT. Translated, it gives CASTLGGPTDTQYF. This chain uses TRBV7-8 with TRBJ2-3, with D perhaps assigned TRBD1 or TRBD2 (6 bases each). The CDR3 is made up of 14 amino acids. Germline CDR1 SGHVS, CDR2 FQNEAQ.

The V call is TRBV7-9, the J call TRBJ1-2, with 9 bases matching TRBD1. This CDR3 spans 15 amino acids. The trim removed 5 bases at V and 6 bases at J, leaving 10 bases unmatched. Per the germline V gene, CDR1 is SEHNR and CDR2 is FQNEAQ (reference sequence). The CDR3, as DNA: TGTGCCAGCAGCCCGGGGACAGGGAGAGATCATGGCTACACCTTC. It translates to CASSPGTGRDHGYTF.

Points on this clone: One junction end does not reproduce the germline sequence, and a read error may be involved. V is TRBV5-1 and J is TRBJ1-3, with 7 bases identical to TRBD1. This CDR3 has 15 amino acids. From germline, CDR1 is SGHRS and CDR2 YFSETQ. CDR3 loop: CASSLAGQTGNTIYF. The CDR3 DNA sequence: TGCGCCAGTAGCTTGGCGGGACAGACTGGAAACACCATATATTTT.

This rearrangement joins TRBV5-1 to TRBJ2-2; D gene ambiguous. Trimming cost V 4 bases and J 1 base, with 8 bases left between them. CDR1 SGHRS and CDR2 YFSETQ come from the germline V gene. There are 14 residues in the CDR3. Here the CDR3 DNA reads TGCGCCAGCAGCCCCAAACAGAACACCGGGGAGCTGTTTTTT. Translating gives CASSPKQNTGELFF.

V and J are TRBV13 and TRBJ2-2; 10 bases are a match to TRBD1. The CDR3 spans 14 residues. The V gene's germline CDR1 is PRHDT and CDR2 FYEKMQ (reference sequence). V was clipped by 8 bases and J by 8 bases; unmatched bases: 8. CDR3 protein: CASCAGQGIGELFF. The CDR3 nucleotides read TGTGCCAGCTGCGCGGGACAGGGGATAGGGGAGCTGTTTTTT.

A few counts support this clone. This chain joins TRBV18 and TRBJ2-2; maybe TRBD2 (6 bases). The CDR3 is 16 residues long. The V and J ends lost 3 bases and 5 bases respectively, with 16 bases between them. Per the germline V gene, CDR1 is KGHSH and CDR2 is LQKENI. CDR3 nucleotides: TGTGCCAGCTCACCCACGGTGGTTGGAGGGACCGGGGAGCTGTTTTTT. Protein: CASSPTVVGGTGELFF.

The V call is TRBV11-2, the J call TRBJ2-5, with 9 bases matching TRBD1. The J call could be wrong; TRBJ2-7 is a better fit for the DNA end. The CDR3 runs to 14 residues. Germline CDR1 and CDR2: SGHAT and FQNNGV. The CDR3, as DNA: TGTGCCAGCAGCTCGTCGACAGGGGGCTACGAGCAGTACTTC. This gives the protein CASSSSTGGYEQYF.

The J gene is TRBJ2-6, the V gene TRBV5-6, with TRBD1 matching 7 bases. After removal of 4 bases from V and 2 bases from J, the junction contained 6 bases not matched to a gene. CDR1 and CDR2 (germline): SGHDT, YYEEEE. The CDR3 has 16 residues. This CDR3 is CASSLTGEPGANVLTF. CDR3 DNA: TGTGCCAGCAGCCTTACAGGGGAACCTGGGGCCAACGTCCTGACTTTC.